Presented here are 14 T cell receptor beta chains from one specimen sequenced in a study of OX40 agonist ivuxolimab in advanced cancers. TCRdb keeps only in-frame clones here, not all; method: immunoSEQ multiplex PCR. The sample records more than 45,000 clones, approximately 83% being singletons. The sequences come from CD4+ or CD8+ T cells sorted from blood, collected in a trial of the OX40 agonist ivuxolimab. Receptor source: an adult with an advanced solid tumor such as melanoma, head and neck, liver or kidney cancer.

The chain employs TRBV18 and TRBJ2-3; no clear D gene. V dropped 6 bases and J dropped 2 bases, with 15 bases sitting between them. CDR1 KGHSH and CDR2 LQKENI come from the germline V gene. The CDR3 loop spans 15 amino acids. In DNA form, the CDR3 reads TGTGCCAGCTCCTTATCCCAGGCTGCCACAGATACGCAGTATTTT. It codes for CASSLSQAATDTQYF.

The rearrangement uses TRBV28 and TRBJ2-3; D ambiguous. The CDR3 loop spans 12 amino acids. Germline CDR1 and CDR2: MDHEN and SYDVKM. Trimming removed 6 bases from V and 5 bases from J, with 9 bases in between. CDR3 in amino acids: CASSLRRDTQYF. As DNA, the CDR3 is TGTGCCAGCAGCCTGAGACGAGATACGCAGTATTTT.

This chain uses TRBV2 with TRBJ2-6; 10 bases align to TRBD1. V was clipped by 8 bases and J by 2 bases; unmatched bases: 3. This CDR3 comprises 15 residues. The V gene's germline CDR1 is SNHLY and CDR2 FYNNEI. As DNA, the CDR3 is TGTGCCAGCCGGGACAGGGGAACTGGGGCCAACGTCCTGACTTTC. This codes for CASRDRGTGANVLTF.

The J gene is TRBJ2-3, the V gene TRBV5-6; 10 bases map to TRBD1. The trim removed 7 bases at V and 2 bases at J, leaving 4 bases unmatched. In germline, CDR1 is SGHDT, CDR2 YYEEEE. This CDR3 region has 14 residues. CDR3 in amino acids: CASYGTGATDTQYF. The CDR3, as DNA: TGTGCCAGCTATGGGACAGGGGCCACAGATACGCAGTATTTT.

The chain links TRBV7-3 to TRBJ1-1; D gene ambiguous. Germline V gives CDR1 SGHTA, CDR2 FQGTGA. Deletions cut 2 bases from V and 2 bases from J, with 6 bases between. CDR3 length: 13 amino acids. CDR3 residues: CASSLWGNTEAFF. The CDR3 DNA reads as TGTGCCAGCAGCTTATGGGGTAACACTGAAGCTTTCTTT.

The table lists this clone with a few counts. The chain employs TRBV4-2 and TRBJ2-3; D remains ambiguous. The CDR3 covers 13 residues. V was trimmed by 8 bases and J by 0 bases, leaving 9 bases between them. Germline V gives CDR1 LGHNA, CDR2 YNFKEQ. CDR3 protein: CASGIGSTDTQYF. As DNA, the CDR3 is TGTGCCAGCGGTATAGGGAGCACAGATACGCAGTATTTT.

The V gene is TRBV12-5, the J gene TRBJ1-4; TRBD1 matches 7 bases. The CDR3 length is 14 residues. V lost 6 bases and J lost 7; bases outside the gene matches: 8. Looked up from germline, CDR1 is LGHNT and CDR2 is FRNRAP. In DNA form, the CDR3 reads TGTGCTAGTGGGCCCGGGACAGAGAGTGAAAAACTGTTTTTT. This translates into CASGPGTESEKLFF.

This sequence joins TRBV18 and TRBJ2-2, with D tentatively TRBD1 (5 bases). Germline CDR1 and CDR2: KGHSH and LQKENI. Trimming removed 4 bases from V and 6 bases from J, with 15 bases in between. This CDR3 has 15 amino acids. CDR3 region: CASSLRTLMAGELFF. The CDR3, as DNA: TGTGCCAGCTCACTTAGGACACTCATGGCCGGGGAGCTGTTTTTT. The variable domain in full, with the rest retrieved from reference TRBV18 and TRBJ2-2, is NAGVMQNPRHLVRRRGQEARLRCSPMKGHSHVYWYRQLPEEGLKFMVYLQKENIIDESGMPKERFSAEFPKEGPSILRIQQVVRGDSAAYFCASSLRTLMAGELFFGEGSRLTVL.

This sequence joins TRBV6-5 and TRBJ1-2; D possibly corresponds to TRBD1 (5 bases). The germline V and J ends were trimmed by 5 bases and 4 bases, with 11 bases remaining between them. The CDR3 totals 13 residues. CDR1 MNHEY and CDR2 SVGAGI come from the germline V gene. The CDR3 nucleotides are TGTGCCAGCAGTCAGACAGAAGGCTATGGCTACACCTTC. Its protein is CASSQTEGYGYTF.

The chain has TRBV21-1 and TRBJ2-4; the DNA was not used to check the table's D call, TRBD2. TRBV21-1 is tagged as a pseudogene. The CDR3 has 15 residues. Here the CDR3 DNA reads TGTGCCAGCAGCAAGAGGGGGGGCAAGGGGAACATTCAGTACTTC. Protein product: CASSKRGGKGNIQYF.

The V call is TRBV7-9, the J call TRBJ2-1; possibly TRBD1 for D (5 bases). V lost 1 base and J 1 base, leaving 8 bases between the germline ends. The CDR3 has 15 residues. Germline V CDR1 and CDR2: SEHNR, FQNEAQ (reference sequence). The CDR3 nucleotides are TGTGCCAGCAGCTTAGGACAGCGATCCTACAATGAGCAGTTCTTC. It encodes CASSLGQRSYNEQFF.

This chain uses TRBV7-8 with TRBJ2-1, with 8 bases aligning to TRBD2. Per germline, CDR1 SGHVS and CDR2 FQNEAQ. CDR3 length equals 18 residues. V gave up 1 base and J gave up 0 bases; unmatched junction bases: 8. The CDR3 sequence is CASSLVGRGRSSYNEQFF. The CDR3 region has the DNA TGTGCCAGCAGCTTAGTGGGTCGCGGGAGGAGCTCCTACAATGAGCAGTTCTTC.

This clone was seen a single time. V and J are TRBV5-4 and TRBJ2-3; possibly TRBD2 for D (5 bases). The CDR3 runs to 16 residues. With 0 bases removed from V and 0 bases from J, the gap between germline ends came to 11 bases. From germline, CDR1 is SGHNT and CDR2 YYREEE (reference sequence). The CDR3 loop reads CASSLAERRSTDTQYF. CDR3 in DNA: TGTGCCAGCAGCTTGGCCGAGCGGAGGAGCACAGATACGCAGTATTTT. The full variable domain, completed using reference TRBV5-4 and TRBJ2-3, is ETGVTQSPTHLIKTRGQQVTLRCSSQSGHNTVSWYQQALGQGPQFIFQYYREEENGRGNFPPRFSGLQFPNYSSELNVNALELDDSALYLCASSLAERRSTDTQYFGPGTRLTVL.

The chain carries TRBV11-2 and TRBJ1-3, with 7 bases fitting TRBD1. V trimming: 2 bases; J trimming: 0 bases; junction bases outside the gene matches: 4. Germline values: CDR1 SGHAT, CDR2 FQNNGV. This CDR3 is 16 amino acids long. CDR3 in amino acids: CASSLRGTDSGNTIYF. Here the CDR3 DNA reads TGTGCCAGCAGCTTAAGGGGGACAGACTCTGGAAACACCATATATTTT.